This T cell receptor (beta chain) was documented in a study of T cells in Graves' hyperthyroidism and ophthalmopathy. Study conclusions and caveats: Separation of ophthalmopathy from stable hyperthyroidism was achieved by a 13 V-J model. Most clonotypes expanded in the thyroid (above 0.001) were also present in blood.

The germline V gene encodes CDR1 DFQATT and CDR2 SNEGSKA (reference sequence). This CDR3 region has 13 residues. V lost 6 bases and J lost 10, with 19 bases in between. Amplification of TCR beta CDR3 regions was performed using RNA transcripts as template. HTBI primers drove first-round RT-PCR of the TCR CDR3. In TCRdb, the multiplex PCR reads were re-called with MiXCR into one record per CDR3 protein. Of more than 550,000 distinct CDR3 sequences listed, about 18% are singletons. This clonotype has a handful of counts. Antigen unknown. PBMCs stemmed from approximately 9.1 ml fresh peripheral blood. Sequenced: blood. The rearrangement joins TRBV20-1 to TRBJ2-1; TRBD1 might be the D (6 bases). The sequence derives from a man in his fifties with Graves' hyperthyroidism. The CDR3 reads CSAVQGPSVEQFF. CDR3 DNA sequence: TGCAGTGCCGTACAGGGCCCTTCTGTGGAGCAGTTCTTC.